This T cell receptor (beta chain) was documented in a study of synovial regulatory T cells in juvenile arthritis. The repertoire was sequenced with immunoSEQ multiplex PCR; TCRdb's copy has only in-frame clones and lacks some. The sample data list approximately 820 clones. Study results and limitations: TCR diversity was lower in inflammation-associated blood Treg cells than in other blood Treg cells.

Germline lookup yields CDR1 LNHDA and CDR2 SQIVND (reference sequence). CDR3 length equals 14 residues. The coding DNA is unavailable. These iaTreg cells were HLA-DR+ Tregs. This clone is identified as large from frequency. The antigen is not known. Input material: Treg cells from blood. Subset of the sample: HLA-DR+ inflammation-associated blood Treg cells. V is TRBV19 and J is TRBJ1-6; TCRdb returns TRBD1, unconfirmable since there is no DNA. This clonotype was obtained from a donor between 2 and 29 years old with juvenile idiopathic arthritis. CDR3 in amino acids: CASSSGLWNSPLHF.